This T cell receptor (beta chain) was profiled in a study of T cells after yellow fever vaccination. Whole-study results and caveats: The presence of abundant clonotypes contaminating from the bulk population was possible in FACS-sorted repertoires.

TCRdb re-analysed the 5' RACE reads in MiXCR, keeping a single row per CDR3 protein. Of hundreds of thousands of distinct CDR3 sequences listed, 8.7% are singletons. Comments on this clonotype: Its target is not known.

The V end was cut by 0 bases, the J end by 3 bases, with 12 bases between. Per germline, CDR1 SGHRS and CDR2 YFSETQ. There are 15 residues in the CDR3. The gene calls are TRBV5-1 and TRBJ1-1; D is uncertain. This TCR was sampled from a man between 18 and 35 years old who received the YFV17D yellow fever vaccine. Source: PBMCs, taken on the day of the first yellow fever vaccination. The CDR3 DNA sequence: TGCGCCAGCAGCTTGGTCGCCGGCGGTGACACTGAAGCTTTCTTT. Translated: CASSLVAGGDTEAFF.